The clone carrying this T cell receptor (beta chain) was picked up many times. Antigen unknown. V shed 8 bases and J 4 bases; nucleotides not matched to a gene: 7. This CDR3 contains 14 residues. This sample stems from a study of T cells in Graves' hyperthyroidism and ophthalmopathy. Study information: It was at initial diagnosis, before any treatment, that peripheral blood was collected. Study-level results: The blood repertoire included most of the expanded thyroid clonotypes above 0.001.

Lactation, pregnancy, other autoimmune disease or uncontrolled infection led to exclusion of patients. The investigators amplified TCR beta CDR3 regions from RNA transcripts. With the HTBI primer set, the TCR CDR3 went through a first round of RT-PCR. TCRdb ran MiXCR on the multiplex PCR reads and lists one entry per CDR3 protein. The data contain some 600,000 distinct CDR3 sequences, 11% to 15% of them seen just once; the ten biggest clones take up 5% to 7%. The receptor was isolated from a woman aged 25-40 years with Graves' hyperthyroidism that later progressed to Graves' ophthalmopathy. Input material: blood. This sequence joins TRBV12-3 or TRBV12-4 and TRBJ2-3; TRBD2 matches at 9 bases. The chain's CDR3 is CASGILAGPDTQYF. The DNA of the CDR3 is TGTGCCAGCGGTATTCTAGCGGGACCAGATACGCAGTATTTT.